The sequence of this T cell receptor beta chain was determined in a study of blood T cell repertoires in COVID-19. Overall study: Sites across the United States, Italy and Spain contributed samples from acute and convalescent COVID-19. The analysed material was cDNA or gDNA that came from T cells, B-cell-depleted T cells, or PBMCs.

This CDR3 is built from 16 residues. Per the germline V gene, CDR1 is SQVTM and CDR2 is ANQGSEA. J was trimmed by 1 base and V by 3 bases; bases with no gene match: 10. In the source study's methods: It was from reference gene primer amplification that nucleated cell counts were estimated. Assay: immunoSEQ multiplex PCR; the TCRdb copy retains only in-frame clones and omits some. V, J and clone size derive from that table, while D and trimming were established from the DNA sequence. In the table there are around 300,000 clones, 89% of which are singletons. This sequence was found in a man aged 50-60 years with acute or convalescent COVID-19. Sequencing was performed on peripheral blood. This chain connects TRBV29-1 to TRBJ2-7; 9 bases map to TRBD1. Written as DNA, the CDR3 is TGCAGCGTTGAGAGGCCGGGACAGGGAATATCCTACGAGCAGTACTTC. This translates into CSVERPGQGISYEQYF.